This T cell receptor (beta chain) was observed in a study of low-dose radiotherapy and immunotherapy resistance in tumors. V dropped 5 bases and J dropped 4; count of bases not matched to a gene: 5. The CDR3 contains 14 residues. Germline V gene data show CDR1 as MNHNY and CDR2 as SVGAGI (reference sequence). TRAV- and TRBV-specific primers were used for first-strand cDNA, which covered alpha and beta chains. Both a constant-region primer and a V-primer adapter served to amplify TCRs across about 20 PCR cycles. TCRdb reanalysed the reads using MiXCR and keeps one entry per CDR3 protein. Counted here are about 71,000 distinct CDR3 sequences, around 32% occurring once; the ten biggest clones make up 11%. Time point described: before trial treatment. The donors' treatment consisted of nivolumab, ipilimumab, aspirin, low-dose cyclophosphamide and low-dose radiotherapy.

The V gene is TRBV6-6, the J gene TRBJ2-1, with 7 bases aligning to TRBD1. The sample consisted of PBMCs, taken before treatment. The TCR comes from a female donor with ovarian cancer. CDR3 nucleotides: TGTGCCAGCAGTCCCGAGGGACAGTACAATGAGCAGTTCTTC. Its protein is CASSPEGQYNEQFF.